The sequence of this T cell receptor beta chain was determined in a study of shared clonotypes between healthy human individuals (dated by TCRdb to the early 2020s). Background for the entire study: A few men and a couple of women, aged 18 to 49 years, made up the cohort. Leukapheresis yielded between about 0.94 and 9 billion PBMCs per donor. For each donor, CD4 naive and CD4 memory were each given three plates, CD8 naive was given two plates, and CD8 memory was given one plate. To estimate repertoire size and how much clonotypes are shared between individuals, the study performed deep sequencing of blood TCR repertoires from a handful of healthy adults. Libraries were prepared and TCR repertoires were sequenced by different laboratories using diverse techniques, in order to increase sequencing depth and limit assay-specific biases.

Using the deep immunoSEQ assay, TCR CDR3 regions were amplified from genomic DNA by multiplex PCR. Genomic DNA extracted from each cell subset was distributed evenly over all wells of several immunoSEQ 96-well plates, and each plate served as one replicate. For sorted subsets, around 0.2 ug of genomic DNA, equivalent to 30,000 or so T cell genomes, went into each replicate PCR. Purified libraries were quantified with a Qubit 3.0 fluorometer, sized on a Bioanalyzer 2100, and re-quantified with the KAPA Library Quantification kit. Each immunoSEQ 96-well plate was sequenced on its own single-read 150-cycle Illumina NextSeq 550 flow cell. From the authors' description of their analysis: Because the immunoSEQ output held only junctional sequences and lacked quality scores, the filtering could not match the filtering applied to full-length reads. Sequences were annotated with PyIR, a Python wrapper for IgBLAST v1.9, using IMGT germline references to assign V/J genes and CDR3. Reads were removed for weak V/J assignments (E-value above 1e-6), missing CDR3, stop codons, out-of-frame junctions, or ambiguous translated residues. V3J clonotypes were defined by identical inferred V gene, J gene, and CDR3 amino acid sequence. The percentage overlap between two repertoires was calculated by dividing the number of shared unique clonotypes by the size of the smaller repertoire. Richness of each repertoire was evaluated using RTK rarefaction, the Chao1 estimator, and Recon v2.1 estimates of unobserved clonotypes. For all TCRbeta clonotypes obtained by the gDNA method from a few donors, generation probabilities were computed with OLGA. The clones in this table, taken by TCRdb from immuneACCESS, are in-frame only. Not every clone is retained; where verified, under half of the shortfall comes from an unresolved V gene, and the cause of the rest is unknown. That table is the source of V, J and clone size, and D and trimming were worked out from the DNA. Counted in this sample were around 750,000 clones; approximately 74% of them appeared once. The ten largest clones capture 1.5% to 2% of the sample.

In this sample, this clone turned up a few times. This clone's antigen is unknown. The input lacks base qualities; no much larger clone sits a single base away. Trimming removed 1 base from V and 4 bases from J, leaving 10 bases between the germline ends. The germline V gene supplies CDR1 WSHSY and CDR2 SAAADI. The cysteine opens and the phenylalanine closes a CDR3 of 14 amino acids. The only DNA kept is the CDR3, 42 bases in frame from the first base. Broader findings and caveats from the paper: Naive subsets generally had larger estimated clonotype richness than memory subsets did. Pairwise subsampling indicated that sequencing depth was expected to affect the degree of clonotype sharing among donors. Because the study included a small number of donors, the genetic and exposure-history diversity represented was limited. Incomplete sequencing was indicated by rarefaction of sorted-subset datasets, despite the large sequencing depth. Sampling was limited to blood, and TCR repertoires in tissue likely differ from TCR repertoires in blood. Compared with non-shared clonotypes, the clonotypes found in all four sorted-subset donors had higher generation probabilities. Sharing across a few donors was observed for around 5% of naive CD4, under 4% of naive CD8, 2% to 2.5% of memory CD4, and around 0.4% of memory CD8 clonotypes.

Donors were healthy HIV-negative adults with no recently reported acute infections or vaccinations. Only Caucasian adults living in Nashville, Tennessee, USA were represented among the donors. CD4+ T cells were enriched through magnetic negative selection, after which naive cells were positively selected on CD45RA and the remaining negative fraction served as the memory subset. After blood collection by leukapheresis, PBMCs were isolated using Ficoll-Histopaque density gradient centrifugation and then cryopreserved in the vapor phase of liquid nitrogen. Analytical flow cytometry was used to check the purity and quantity of each magnetically sorted T cell population. From each sorted fraction, genomic DNA was isolated and quantified by UV absorbance on a Nanodrop 2000c.

Sequenced sample: memory CD4+ T cells sorted from blood. This sample's cell subset or site label indicates: CD45RA-negative fraction. This chain is built from TRBV10-2 and TRBJ1-2; TRBD1 is possibly the D segment (5 matching bases). The sequence was collected from a woman between 25 and 40 years old in good health. The base sequence is TGCGCCAGCAGTGAGTTCAGGGATACCTATGGCTACACCTTC. Its amino acids are CASSEFRDTYGYTF.